A single sample gave rise to the 7 T cell receptor beta chains below, sequenced in a study of human thymus T cells (dated by TCRdb to 2018 to 2020). The method behind the library was the immunoSEQ multiplex PCR assay. TCRdb took this table from immuneACCESS and kept in-frame rearrangements with V and J called. Such tables lack part of the clones; where checked against another copy, unresolved V genes explain under half of the gap, and the rest is unexplained. This sample gives 120,000 or so clones in total; 90% to 95% of them show up just once. Together, the top ten hold 0.024% of the sample. Thymus tissue was collected as surgical resects that were removed during corrective cardiac surgery. The sample consisted of thymus tissue. The receptors stem from a boy under two years old with a congenital heart defect but otherwise immunologically healthy.

This chain joins TRBV30 and TRBJ2-7; 10 nucleotides align to TRBD2. Germline V gives CDR1 GTSNPN, CDR2 SVGIG (reference sequence). J was trimmed by 0 bases and V by 1 base; bases with no gene match: 21. This CDR3 region has 21 residues. CDR3 in amino acids: CAWSATSASGGLLNSSYEQYF. In DNA, the CDR3 is TGTGCCTGGAGTGCGACCTCAGCTAGCGGGGGTCTACTCAACAGCTCCTACGAGCAGTACTTC. Variable domain in full (rest from reference TRBV30 and TRBJ2-7): SQTIHQWPATLVQPVGSPLSLECTVEGTSNPNLYWYRQAAGRGLQLLFYSVGIGQISSEVPQNLSASRPQDRQFILSSKKLLLSDSGFYLCAWSATSASGGLLNSSYEQYFGPGTRLTVT.

V and J are TRBV19 and TRBJ1-5; TRBD1 matches 7 bases. The CDR3 contains 17 residues. The V segment lost 5 bases and the J segment 1 base; nucleotides outside the gene matches: 11. The germline gives CDR1 LNHDA, CDR2 SQIVND (reference sequence). The CDR3 region has the DNA TGTGCCAGTAGTCCTCGGACAGGCAGTCCCAGCAATCAGCCCCAGCATTTT. The encoded protein is CASSPRTGSPSNQPQHF.

This chain connects TRBV19 to TRBJ2-2, with 11 bases matching TRBD2. This CDR3 contains 16 residues. The V segment lost 3 bases and the J segment 5 bases; nucleotides outside the gene matches: 5. The germline V gene encodes CDR1 LNHDA and CDR2 SQIVND (reference sequence). The DNA for the CDR3 is TGTGCCAGTAGTATTAGGACTAGCGGGCCAACCGGGGAGCTGTTTTTT. Its protein product is CASSIRTSGPTGELFF.

The V gene is TRBV30, the J gene TRBJ1-3, with unresolved D. The CDR3 sequence is 12 residues long. V gave up 1 base and J gave up 5 bases, with 6 bases separating them. Germline V gives CDR1 GTSNPN, CDR2 SVGIG (reference sequence). The CDR3 nucleotides are TGTGCCTGGAGTGCTCTAAGAAACACCATATATTTT. Amino acid sequence: CAWSALRNTIYF.

The chain employs TRBV7-8 and TRBJ2-7, with 10 bases matching TRBD1. V trimming: 0 bases; J trimming: 4 bases; junction bases outside the gene matches: 3. Germline assignment: CDR1 SGHVS and CDR2 FQNEAQ. This CDR3 has 15 residues. CDR3 DNA sequence: TGTGCCAGCAGCTTAGCCGGGACAGGGGAATACGAGCAGTACTTC. Encoded protein: CASSLAGTGEYEQYF.

This chain links TRBV4-3 with TRBJ1-5, with unresolved D. Germline CDR1 reads LGHNA; CDR2 reads YSLEER. This CDR3 spans 14 amino acids. V lost 2 bases and J lost 3, with 8 bases in between. The chain's CDR3 is CASSQKMVNQPQHF. CDR3 DNA: TGCGCCAGCAGCCAAAAGATGGTCAATCAGCCCCAGCATTTT.

This chain's CDR3 is CASSRRGDTQYF. In DNA, the CDR3 is TGTGCCAGCAGTCGACGGGGAGATACGCAGTATTTT. V gene TRBV7-9 combines with J gene TRBJ2-3; perhaps TRBD2 as D (5 bases). Germline V lookup: CDR1 SEHNR, CDR2 FQNEAQ (reference sequence). This CDR3 has 12 amino acids. Trimming left V 6 bases short and J 5 bases short, with 9 bases between.